This is a list of T cell receptor beta chains from one sample in a study of tumor and adjacent non-tumor tissue in lung cancer. A single record per CDR3 protein comes from TCRdb applying MiXCR to the multiplex PCR reads. Of 35,000 to 50,000 distinct CDR3 sequences detected, around three fifths appear once; the ten largest clones hold 45% to 55%. Sequencing was carried out using distant non-tumor lung tissue. The receptors stem from a man aged 45-60 years with non-small cell lung cancer. The CDR3 runs from the conserved cysteine through the conserved F or W. Fields, in order: clone size, D gene, V gene, J gene, CDR3 protein, CDR3 DNA. The D gene is left open where the match is weak. Size is omitted from some rows. Given values are once, few, many or a class for expanded clones.

size: .
D: .
V: TRBV12-3/TRBV12-4
J: TRBJ1-1
CDR3: CANSLPGTEVFF
DNA: TGTGCCAACAGTCTTCCGGGAACTGAAGTTTTCTTT

size: .
D: .
V: TRBV6-2/TRBV6-3
J: TRBJ1-2
CDR3: CAGRIPGGREPDYGYTF
DNA: TGTGCCGGCAGGATCCCCGGGGGGAGGGAACCCGACTATGGCTACACCTTC

size: .
D: .
V: TRBV6-1
J: TRBJ2-7
CDR3: CASSEERDLLDEQYF
DNA: TGTGCCAGCAGTGAAGAGAGGGATTTGCTGGACGAGCAGTACTTC

size: .
D: TRBD2
V: TRBV12-3/TRBV12-4
J: TRBJ2-7
CDR3: CASDLLAVAYEQYF
DNA: TGTGCCAGCGATTTACTAGCGGTAGCCTACGAGCAGTACTTC

size: .
D: .
V: TRBV29-1
J: TRBJ1-2
CDR3: CSAASGVNYGDTF
DNA: TGCAGCGCCGCGTCCGGGGTGAACTATGGCGACACCTTC

size: .
D: TRBD1
V: TRBV6-6
J: TRBJ1-5
CDR3: CASSHDREQGNHPQHF
DNA: TGTGCCAGCAGTCATGACAGGGAACAGGGCAATCACCCCCAGCATTTT

size: .
D: .
V: TRBV11-2
J: TRBJ2-1
CDR3: CASSSIRGSNGQFF
DNA: TGTGCCAGCAGTTCAATCCGGGGGAGTAATGGGCAGTTCTTC

size: once
D: .
V: TRBV11-2
J: TRBJ2-7
CDR3: CASRIGGGPYEQYF
DNA: TGTGCCAGTAGGATTGGGGGTGGACCCTACGAGCAGTACTTC

size: .
D: .
V: TRBV28
J: TRBJ2-1
CDR3: CASNSPERQGRMNEQFF
DNA: TGTGCCAGCAACAGTCCGGAAAGGCAGGGGAGGATGAATGAGCAGTTCTTC

size: .
D: .
V: TRBV28
J: TRBJ1-5
CDR3: CASSLGRGYRQPQHF
DNA: TGTGCCAGCAGTTTAGGGCGGGGATATAGACAGCCCCAGCATTTT

size: .
D: TRBD2
V: TRBV7-8
J: TRBJ2-2
CDR3: CASSPFPGTSARGWELFF
DNA: TGTGCCAGCAGTCCATTCCCGGGGACTAGCGCCCGGGGGTGGGAGCTGTTTTTT

size: many
D: .
V: TRBV24-1
J: TRBJ2-2
CDR3: CATKAGQNTGELFF
DNA: TGTGCCACCAAGGCCGGACAGAACACCGGGGAGCTGTTTTTT

size: once
D: .
V: TRBV19
J: TRBJ1-5
CDR3: CASGPGGDYWQPQHF
DNA: TGTGCCAGTGGCCCGGGGGGGGATTATTGGCAGCCCCAGCATTTT

size: few
D: TRBD1
V: TRBV13
J: TRBJ2-1
CDR3: CASSYDRANEQFF
DNA: TGTGCCAGCAGCTATGACAGGGCCAATGAGCAGTTCTTC

size: many
D: .
V: TRBV20-1
J: TRBJ2-6
CDR3: CSAYGPGANVLTF
DNA: TGCAGTGCTTATGGGCCCGGGGCCAACGTCCTGACTTTC

size: .
D: .
V: TRBV24-1
J: TRBJ2-2
CDR3: CATSGTLNTGELFF
DNA: TGTGCCACCAGTGGGACTTTAAACACCGGGGAGCTGTTTTTT

size: .
D: TRBD1
V: TRBV5-1
J: TRBJ1-6
CDR3: CASTTQGDRSPLHF
DNA: TGCGCCAGTACCACCCAGGGGGATCGATCACCCCTCCACTTT